The rows below give T cell receptor beta chains drawn from one sample of a study of blood T cells in healthy people across ages. TCRdb re-analysed the 5' RACE reads in MiXCR, keeping a single row per CDR3 protein. This table holds around 580,000 distinct CDR3 sequences, 40% to 55% found once. The sample taken for sequencing was blood. The receptors here all came from a man of 80 years or more in good health. Both conserved end residues are part of each CDR3. D genes are given only for firm matches. Clone size is not always given. Where it is, it says once, few, many or a class for expanded clones.

v_call: TRBV6-5
d_call: -
clone_size: many
j_call: TRBJ2-1
cdr3_length: 14
cdr3_nt: TGTGCCAGCAGTTACACAGGAGTAGCCGATGAGCAGTTCTTC
cdr3_aa: CASSYTGVADEQFF

v_call: TRBV5-1
d_call: -
clone_size: few
j_call: TRBJ2-3
cdr3_length: 15
cdr3_nt: TGCGCCAGCAGCTTGGTGCGGGGTAGCACAGATACGCAGTATTTT
cdr3_aa: CASSLVRGSTDTQYF

v_call: TRBV11-2
d_call: -
clone_size: -
j_call: TRBJ2-3
cdr3_length: 16
cdr3_nt: TGTGCCAGCAGCTATCCTCCTGGGGGACGCACAGATACGCAGTATTTT
cdr3_aa: CASSYPPGGRTDTQYF

v_call: TRBV6-6
d_call: TRBD2
clone_size: many
j_call: TRBJ2-7
cdr3_length: 13
cdr3_nt: TGTGCCAGCAGTCTGGGACTAGCGCGCGAGCAGTACTTC
cdr3_aa: CASSLGLAREQYF

v_call: TRBV20-1
d_call: TRBD1
clone_size: few
j_call: TRBJ2-5
cdr3_length: 13
cdr3_nt: TGCAGTACCGGGACAGGAGGAAAAGAGACCCAGTACTTC
cdr3_aa: CSTGTGGKETQYF

v_call: TRBV29-1
d_call: -
clone_size: few
j_call: TRBJ1-4
cdr3_length: 12
cdr3_nt: TGCAGCGTCGCCACAAGTAATGAAAAACTGTTTTTT
cdr3_aa: CSVATSNEKLFF

v_call: TRBV6-5
d_call: -
clone_size: -
j_call: TRBJ2-1
cdr3_length: 17
cdr3_nt: TGTGCCAGCAGTTACTCGATAAGAGGGGGGGCCGGTTATGAGCAGTTCTTC
cdr3_aa: CASSYSIRGGAGYEQFF

v_call: TRBV2
d_call: -
clone_size: -
j_call: TRBJ2-2
cdr3_length: 13
cdr3_nt: TGTGCCAGCAGTGGAAGGGAGACCGGGGAGCTGTTTTTT
cdr3_aa: CASSGRETGELFF

v_call: TRBV7-9
d_call: -
clone_size: -
j_call: TRBJ2-7
cdr3_length: 17
cdr3_nt: TGTGCCAGCAGCTTGTACAACTCGCCGCCCCTAAAGGTGGAGCAGTACTTC
cdr3_aa: CASSLYNSPPLKVEQYF

v_call: TRBV13
d_call: TRBD2
clone_size: -
j_call: TRBJ2-1
cdr3_length: 15
cdr3_nt: TGTGCCAGCAGCGTCCCCGGGACTAGCTTTAATGAGCAGTTCTTC
cdr3_aa: CASSVPGTSFNEQFF

v_call: TRBV10-3
d_call: -
clone_size: -
j_call: TRBJ2-3
cdr3_length: 16
cdr3_nt: TGTGCCATCAGTGAGTCCCCCGACGCTAGCACAGATACGCAGTATTTT
cdr3_aa: CAISESPDASTDTQYF